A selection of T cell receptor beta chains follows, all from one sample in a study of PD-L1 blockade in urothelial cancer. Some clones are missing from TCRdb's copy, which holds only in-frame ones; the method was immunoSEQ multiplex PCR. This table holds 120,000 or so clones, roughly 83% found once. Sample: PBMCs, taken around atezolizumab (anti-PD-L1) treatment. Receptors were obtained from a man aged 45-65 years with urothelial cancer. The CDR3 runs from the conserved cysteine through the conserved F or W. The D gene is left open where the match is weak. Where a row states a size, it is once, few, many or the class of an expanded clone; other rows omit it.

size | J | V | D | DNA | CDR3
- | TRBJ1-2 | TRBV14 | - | TGTGCCAGCAGCCAAGATTATGGTGGAGGTGCGGGCACCTTC | CASSQDYGGGAGTF
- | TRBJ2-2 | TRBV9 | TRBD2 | TGTGCCAGCAGCGTAGCCCTAGCGGGAACCACCGGGGAGCTGTTTTTT | CASSVALAGTTGELFF
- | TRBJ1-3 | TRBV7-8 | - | TGTGCCAGCAGTCAGACTGGAAACACCATATATTTT | CASSQTGNTIYF
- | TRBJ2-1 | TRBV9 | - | TGTGCCAGCAGCCGAACCACGAGACAGGAGCAGTTCTTC | CASSRTTRQEQFF
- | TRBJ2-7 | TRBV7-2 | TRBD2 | TGTGCCAGCAGCCCCCGAACTAGCGGATCCTACGAGCAGTACTTC | CASSPRTSGSYEQYF
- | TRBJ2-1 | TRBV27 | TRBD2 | TGTGCCAGCACCAGCGGGAGGGACAATGAGCAGTTCTTC | CASTSGRDNEQFF
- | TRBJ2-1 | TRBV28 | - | TGTGCCAGCAGCATACTTGGTGAGCAGTTCTTC | CASSILGEQFF
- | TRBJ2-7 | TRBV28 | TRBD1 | TGTGCCAGCAGTTCCAGGACAGGGCTTACCTACGAGCAGTACTTC | CASSSRTGLTYEQYF
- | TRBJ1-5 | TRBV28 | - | TGTGCCAGCACTAACAATCAGCCCCAGCATTTT | CASTNNQPQHF
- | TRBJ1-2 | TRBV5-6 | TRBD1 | TGTGCCAGCAGCGGGATCGCCGGGACAGGCTATGGCTACACCTTC | CASSGIAGTGYGYTF
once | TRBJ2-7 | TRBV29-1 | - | TGCAGCGTCCGCGCGAGCTCCTACGAGCAGTACTTC | CSVRASSYEQYF
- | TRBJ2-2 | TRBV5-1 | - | TGCGCCAGCAGCTTGGATGTTCAGGCCGGGGAGCTGTTTTTT | CASSLDVQAGELFF
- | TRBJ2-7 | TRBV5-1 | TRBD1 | TGCGCCAGCAGCTTCGACAGGGCCTCCTACGAGCAGTACTTC | CASSFDRASYEQYF
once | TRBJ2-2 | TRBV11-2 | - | TGTGCCAAGACACCTCAGAACACCGGGGAGCTGTTTTTT | CAKTPQNTGELFF
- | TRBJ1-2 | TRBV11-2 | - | TGTGCCAGCAGCTTTAGTACCGGGAGTTATGGCTACACCTTC | CASSFSTGSYGYTF
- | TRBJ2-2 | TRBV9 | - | TGTGCCAGCAGCGCCGACTTGGCCGGGGAGCTGTTTTTT | CASSADLAGELFF
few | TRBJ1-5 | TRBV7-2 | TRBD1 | TGTGCCAGCAGCCCCGGGACAGGGGTTAAGCCCCAGCATTTT | CASSPGTGVKPQHF
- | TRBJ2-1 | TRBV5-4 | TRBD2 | TGTGCCAGCACCCCCCCGCCGGGCGGGAGGGGGTTAAGCTCCTACAATGAGCAGTTCTTC | CASTPPPGGRGLSSYNEQFF
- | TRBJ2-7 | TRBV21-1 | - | TGTGCCAGCAGCGGAACTTCGGGCTCCTACGAGCAGTACTTC | CASSGTSGSYEQYF
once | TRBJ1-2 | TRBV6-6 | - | TGTGCCAGCTCCTCTGCGGTTAACTATGGCTACACCTTC | CASSSAVNYGYTF
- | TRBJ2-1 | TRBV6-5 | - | TGTGCCAGCAGTCGCCAGGGGTTCCCCTACAATGAGCAGTTCTTC | CASSRQGFPYNEQFF
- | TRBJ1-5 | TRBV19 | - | TGTGCCAGTAGCCCTTCCCGGGGTCAGGGGCAAGTTCAGCCCCAGCATTTT | CASSPSRGQGQVQPQHF
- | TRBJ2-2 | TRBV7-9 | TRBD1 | TGTGCCAGCAGCACGGGACAGTTAACCGGGGAGCTGTTTTTT | CASSTGQLTGELFF
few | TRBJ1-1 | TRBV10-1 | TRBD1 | TGCGCCAGGCACGGGACAGTGCGGGGTACTGAAGCTTTCTTT | CARHGTVRGTEAFF
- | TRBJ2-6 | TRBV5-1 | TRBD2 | TGCGCCAGCCGGACCCGGGGACTAGCGGGAGATGGGGCCAACGTCCTGACTTTC | CASRTRGLAGDGANVLTF
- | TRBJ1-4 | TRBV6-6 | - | TGTGCCAGCAGTTTAAAATTCGAAAAACTGTTTTTT | CASSLKFEKLFF
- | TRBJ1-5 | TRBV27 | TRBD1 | TGTGCCAGCAGTGACAGGGGCGGGGGTGGCAATCAGCCCCAGCATTTT | CASSDRGGGGNQPQHF
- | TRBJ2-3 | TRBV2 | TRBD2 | TGTGCCAGCAGAACCGGGACTAGCGGGAGGGCCTTAGATACGCAGTATTTT | CASRTGTSGRALDTQYF
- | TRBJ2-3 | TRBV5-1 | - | TGCGCCAGCACCAAAACCGGGACACCTGGTATGGATACGCAGTATTTT | CASTKTGTPGMDTQYF
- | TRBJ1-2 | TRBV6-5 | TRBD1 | TGTGCCAGCAGTTACGGAGGGGGCGGCTATGGCTACACCTTC | CASSYGGGGYGYTF
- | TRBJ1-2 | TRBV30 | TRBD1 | TGTGCCTGGCAACAGGGGTCCTATGGCTACACCTTC | CAWQQGSYGYTF
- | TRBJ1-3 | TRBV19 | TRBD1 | TGTGCCAGTAGTACCCGGGACAGCTATCACTCTGGAAACACCATATATTTT | CASSTRDSYHSGNTIYF
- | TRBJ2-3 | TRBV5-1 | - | TGCGCCAGCAGCTTGGAAGCAGGGCGGACAGATACGCAGTATTTT | CASSLEAGRTDTQYF
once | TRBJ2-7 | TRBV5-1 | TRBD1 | TGCGCCAGCAGCTTGTTTGTTCAGGGGGTTTTCTACGAGCAGTACTTC | CASSLFVQGVFYEQYF
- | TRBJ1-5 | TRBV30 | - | TGTGCCTGGAGCGACTTCAGGGACAATCAGCCCCAGCATTTT | CAWSDFRDNQPQHF
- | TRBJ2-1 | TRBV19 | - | TGTGCCAGTAAAAATACGGGTTTGAATGAGCAGTTCTTC | CASKNTGLNEQFF
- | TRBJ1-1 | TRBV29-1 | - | TGCAGCGTCTTGACAGTGAACACTGAAGCTTTCTTT | CSVLTVNTEAFF
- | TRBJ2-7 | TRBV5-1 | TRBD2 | TGCGCCAGCAGCTTGGCCCCTAGCGGGAGTTACGAGCAGTACTTC | CASSLAPSGSYEQYF
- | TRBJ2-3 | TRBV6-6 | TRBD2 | TGTGCCAGCAGCTACGGACTAGCGGGAGTACATACGCAGTATTTT | CASSYGLAGVHTQYF
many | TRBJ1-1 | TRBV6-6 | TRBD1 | TGTGCCAGCAGCGACAGGGCTAACACTGAAGCTTTCTTT | CASSDRANTEAFF
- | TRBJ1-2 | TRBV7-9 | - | TGTGCCAGCAGCCCCCCCGGACAGAATTATGGCTACACCTTC | CASSPPGQNYGYTF
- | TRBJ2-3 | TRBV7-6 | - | TGTGCCAGCAGCCCAATGAGCACAGATACGCAGTATTTT | CASSPMSTDTQYF
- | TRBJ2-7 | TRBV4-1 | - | TGCGCCAGCAGCCAAGACCAGTTATGGGAGCAGTACTTC | CASSQDQLWEQYF
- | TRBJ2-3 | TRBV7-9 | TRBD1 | TGTGCCAGCAGTTCCGGGACCGGGACAGGGATCACAGATACGCAGTATTTT | CASSSGTGTGITDTQYF
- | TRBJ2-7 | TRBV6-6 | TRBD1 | TGTGCCAGCAGACCCGGACAGGGGCCAGGCGAGCAGTACTTC | CASRPGQGPGEQYF
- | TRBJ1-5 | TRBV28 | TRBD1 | TGTGCCAGCATCTCGACAGGGGAGCAGCCCCAGCATTTT | CASISTGEQPQHF
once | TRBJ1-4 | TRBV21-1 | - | TGTGCCAGCAGTCTAGACGGTGTACCTCTCGAGGAACTGTTTTTT | CASSLDGVPLEELFF
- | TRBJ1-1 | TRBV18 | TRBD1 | TGTGCCAGCTCACTCTTGGACAGGGTAGACGCGGACACTGAAGCTTTCTTT | CASSLLDRVDADTEAFF
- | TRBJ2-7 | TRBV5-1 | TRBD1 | TGCGCCAGCAGCTCAGGGACAGGGGACGAGCAGTACTTC | CASSSGTGDEQYF
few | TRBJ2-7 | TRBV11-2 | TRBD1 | TGTGCCAGCAGCCCTGGGACAGGGGACAGGGAGCAGTACTTC | CASSPGTGDREQYF